The entry below describes one T cell receptor beta chain. This clonotype was seen only a few times. The antigen it recognizes is unknown. There are no base qualities to consult, and no much larger clone falls within one base. The sequencer listed for this sample is Illumina HiSeq 1500. Using fastp trimming at Q25 and MiXCR clonotype assembly, TCRdb reanalyzed the public sequencing data and kept in-frame beta chains. Each CDR3 protein appears once, grouped with its most common genes and DNA. The sample includes nearly 450,000 distinct CDR3 sequences, with roughly 31% observed a single time. The ten largest clones take up roughly an eighth of the sample. These data originate in a study of T cell repertoires in cytomegalovirus infection (dated by TCRdb to about 2019). With regard to the full study: Donor HLA type was relevant to the analysis, as public TCR beta signatures indicated carriage of CMV infection together with the matching HLA type.

Broader findings and caveats from the paper: Cumulative frequency of public TCR beta family members discriminated carriers of CMV infection plus the relevant HLA type in this cohort and an independent roughly 320-donor cohort. The ex vivo response was dominated by HLA-C-restricted CMV-specific TCR beta clonotypes, and the single most frequent clonotype in two of eight donors was supplied by these HLA-C-restricted clonotypes.

This receptor was taken from a human donor in good health (CMV status not recorded). Some clones in this sample may be carry-over from other donors' samples. The sequenced sample consisted of PBMCs.

The nucleotide sequence is TGTGCCAGCACCCCCAAATCGAGTTCCTCCTACGAGCAGTACTTC. Its amino acids are CASTPKSSSSYEQYF. The V and J segments used are TRBV11-1 and TRBJ2-7, with an unclear D gene assignment. The CDR3 measures 15 amino acids from cysteine to phenylalanine. Here the CDR3 DNA is all that survives: 45 bases in frame from base 1. The germline V gene (reference sequence) yields SGHAT for CDR1 and FQDESV for CDR2. The V end loses 7 bases and the J end loses 0 bases, and a stretch of 16 bases separates them.